Shown below are 20 T cell receptor beta chains from a single sample sequenced in a study of shared clonotypes between healthy human individuals. Assay used: immunoSEQ multiplex PCR; TCRdb lists only in-frame clones, some missing. The table shows 2 million to 2.5 million clones, with around 95% occurring only once. What was sequenced was naive CD4+ T cells sorted from blood. Subset here: CD45RA+ positively selected. These receptors all come from a man aged 18 to 29 in good health.

V gene TRBV27 combines with J gene TRBJ1-6, with D uncertain. Trimming cost V 6 bases and J 6 bases, with 15 bases left between them. Germline CDR1 reads MNHEY; CDR2 reads SMNVEV (reference sequence). The CDR3 is 15 amino acids. The CDR3 DNA sequence: TGTGCCAGCAGCTCCTCTGCCCAGACTAATTCACCCCTCCACTTT. Translation gives CASSSSAQTNSPLHF.

A word on this clone: This sample includes further DNA sequences coding for the same CDR3. The chain employs TRBV7-2 and TRBJ1-1; 7 nucleotides agree with TRBD1. CDR1 SGHTA and CDR2 FQGNSA come from the germline V gene. This CDR3 is built from 15 residues. V gave up 1 base and J gave up 1 base; unmatched junction bases: 3. The DNA for the CDR3 is TGTGCCAGCAGCTTAGTGGCAGGGGGGAACACTGAAGCTTTCTTT. This translates into CASSLVAGGNTEAFF.

The rearrangement uses TRBV10-2 and TRBJ1-5; D is unresolved. V was cut by 10 bases and J by 0 bases, with 13 bases left in between. CDR1 and CDR2 (germline): WSHSY, SAAADI. This CDR3 is 14 amino acids long. Here the CDR3 reads CATQDRHSNQPQHF. CDR3 nucleotide sequence: TGCGCCACCCAGGATCGTCATAGCAATCAGCCCCAGCATTTT.

This chain uses TRBV6-6 with TRBJ1-6, with 9 bases that match TRBD1. The V segment lost 6 bases and the J segment 9 bases; nucleotides outside the gene matches: 6. This CDR3 has 14 amino acids. Germline V gives CDR1 MNHNY, CDR2 SVGAGI (reference sequence). CDR3 coding DNA: TGTGCCAGCAGACAGGGGGCGGCGGGTTCACCCCTCCACTTT. Translated: CASRQGAAGSPLHF.

This chain links TRBV19 with TRBJ1-1; D gene uncertain. Germline-derived CDR1 and CDR2 are LNHDA and SQIVND (reference sequence). This CDR3 has 14 residues. The germline V and J ends were trimmed by 1 base and 4 bases, with 10 bases remaining between them. CDR3 DNA sequence: TGTGCCAGTAGTATAGGGGTCCTCGGCACTGAAGCTTTCTTT. Protein sequence: CASSIGVLGTEAFF.

V usage is TRBV6-1 and J usage is TRBJ2-1, with 8 positions matching TRBD1. CDR3 size: 14 residues. The V and J ends lost 7 bases and 9 bases, in that order; junction bases with no gene match: 11. Germline CDR1 and CDR2: MNHNS and SASEGT. In DNA form, the CDR3 reads TGTGCCAGCACCGGATGGACAGGGCCTACTGAGCAGTTCTTC. Amino acid sequence: CASTGWTGPTEQFF.

The chain employs TRBV30 and TRBJ2-1; D ambiguous. Germline values: CDR1 GTSNPN, CDR2 SVGIG (reference sequence). The ends were cut back, 3 bases at V and 8 bases at J, with 17 bases in the middle. The CDR3 extends over 14 amino acids. The CDR3: CAWSPGPPWDEQFF. The CDR3 nucleotides read TGTGCCTGGAGCCCAGGCCCCCCGTGGGATGAGCAGTTCTTC.

The genes are TRBV10-1 and TRBJ2-1; tentatively, D is TRBD1 (6 bases). This CDR3 contains 15 residues. The ends were cut back, 4 bases at V and 7 bases at J, with 17 bases in the middle. Germline values: CDR1 WNHNN, CDR2 SYGVQD (reference sequence). For the CDR3, the DNA is TGCGCCAGCAGTGGCCCCGGGGCTCAGGGGAATGAGCAGTTCTTC. It is translated as CASSGPGAQGNEQFF.

The chain is built from TRBV4-1 and TRBJ1-1; D is uncertain. The CDR3 spans 14 residues. Per the germline V gene, CDR1 is MGHRA and CDR2 is YSYEKL. The V end lost 1 base, the J end lost 6 bases, and 12 bases lay between the germline ends. CDR3 sequence: CASSQVPGLAEAFF. CDR3 in DNA: TGCGCCAGCAGCCAAGTACCGGGTCTCGCTGAAGCTTTCTTT.

J is TRBJ2-3 and V is TRBV29-1; TRBD2 matches 10 bases. This CDR3 spans 14 amino acids. Germline V CDR1 and CDR2: SQVTM, ANQGSEA. Germline trimming cut 3 bases from V and 4 bases from J; bases unmatched to any gene: 4. The CDR3, as DNA: TGCAGCGTTGACAGCGGGAGGGCCGCAGATACGCAGTATTTT. Residues: CSVDSGRAADTQYF.

This clone appeared once. The same CDR3 can be traced to other DNA sequences in this sample. The gene calls are TRBV11-2 and TRBJ2-3; D could derive from TRBD1 or TRBD2 (5 bases each). CDR1 and CDR2 (germline): SGHAT, FQNNGV. Trimming took off 1 base at V and 3 bases at J, with 5 bases between the two ends. This CDR3 is 13 amino acids long. CDR3 bases: TGTGCCAGCAGCTTAGGGGGGACAGATACGCAGTATTTT. It codes for CASSLGGTDTQYF. The complete variable domain, with remaining parts taken from reference TRBV11-2 and TRBJ2-3, reads EAGVAQSPRYKIIEKRQSVAFWCNPISGHATLYWYQQILGQGPKLLIQFQNNGVVDDSQLPKDRFSAERLKGVDSTLKIQPAKLEDSAVYLCASSLGGTDTQYFGPGTRLTVL.

The gene calls are TRBV19 and TRBJ2-1; D not certain. Trimming cost V 8 bases and J 3 bases, with 14 bases left between them. This CDR3 has 14 amino acids. Germline V gene lookup returns CDR1 LNHDA and CDR2 SQIVND (reference sequence). DNA of the CDR3: TGTGCCAGTGGCTCAGGCCTAGGCTACAATGAGCAGTTCTTC. Translated, it gives CASGSGLGYNEQFF.

The V call is TRBV4-3, the J call TRBJ2-1, with D perhaps matching TRBD1 (6 bases). The length of the CDR3 is 13 residues. V lost 3 bases to trimming and J lost 10 bases, with 13 bases between them. Per the germline V gene, CDR1 is LGHNA and CDR2 is YSLEER. In DNA, the CDR3 is TGCGCCAGCAGCCATAACAGGGTCTACGAGCAGTTCTTC. Translating gives CASSHNRVYEQFF.

This clone was recorded only once. The chain employs TRBV1 and TRBJ1-6; TRBD1 is the table's D call, not checked against the DNA. TRBV1 is tagged as a pseudogene. The CDR3 has 19 amino acids. CDR3 DNA sequence: TGCACCAAAAAGGGGTCCGGGACAGGGAGGCAGGTGGGGAATTCACCCCTCCACTTT. Translating gives CTKKGSGTGRQVGNSPLHF.

The chain combines TRBV5-1 with TRBJ2-3; 13 bases match TRBD2. With 0 bases clipped from V and 4 bases from J, the junction kept 5 bases outside the gene matches. Germline loops: CDR1 SGHRS, CDR2 YFSETQ. The CDR3 has 17 amino acids. The CDR3 loop is CASSLGTSGSRADTQYF. The CDR3 DNA reads as TGCGCCAGCAGCTTGGGGACTAGCGGGAGTAGGGCAGATACGCAGTATTTT.

The CDR3 DNA reads as TGCGCCAGCAGCTTGTTTGGCCAAATTAGTTTCGCAGATACGCAGTATTTT. Amino acid sequence: CASSLFGQISFADTQYF. V is TRBV5-1 and J is TRBJ2-3; no firm D call. Trimming pared 1 base from V and 4 bases from J, leaving 19 bases between. CDR1 and CDR2 from the germline V gene are SGHRS and YFSETQ. CDR3 length: 17 amino acids. Full variable domain (missing parts from reference TRBV5-1 and TRBJ2-3): KAGVTQTPRYLIKTRGQQVTLSCSPISGHRSVSWYQQTPGQGLQFLFEYFSETQRNKGNFPGRFSGRQFSNSRSEMNVSTLELGDSALYLCASSLFGQISFADTQYFGPGTRLTVL.

Comment on this clone: Other DNA sequences in the sample encode the same CDR3. The V call is TRBV29-1, the J call TRBJ2-7, with D unresolved. Germline assignment: CDR1 SQVTM and CDR2 ANQGSEA. The CDR3 totals 11 residues. V lost 4 bases to trimming and J lost 3 bases, with 7 bases between them. The CDR3 loop is CSVVSSYEQYF. The CDR3 DNA follows: TGCAGCGTTGTCAGCAGCTACGAGCAGTACTTC.

The chain has TRBV11-2 and TRBJ2-2; tentative D call: TRBD1 (5 bases). V was pared by 2 bases and J by 6 bases, with 13 bases between. CDR3 size: 15 residues. CDR1 is SGHAT and CDR2 is FQNNGV in the germline V gene. CDR3 region: CASSLLGAGAGELFF. The CDR3 nucleotides are TGTGCCAGCAGCTTACTAGGGGCTGGGGCCGGGGAGCTGTTTTTT.

The rearrangement links TRBV6-5 to TRBJ1-6, with 7 nucleotides matching TRBD1. Germline V gene lookup returns CDR1 MNHEY and CDR2 SVGAGI. This CDR3 has 14 amino acids. The V and J ends lost 6 bases and 9 bases, in that order; junction bases with no gene match: 8. CDR3 in amino acids: CASRMDRQGSPLHF. The CDR3 nucleotides read TGTGCCAGCAGGATGGACAGGCAAGGTTCACCCCTCCACTTT.

CDR3 sequence (DNA): TGCGCCAGCAGCGAACACCGGACAGGGGTAGAGACCCAGTACTTC. Its translation: CASSEHRTGVETQYF. The chain recombines TRBV10-1 with TRBJ2-5, with 9 bases fitting TRBD1. Germline values: CDR1 WNHNN, CDR2 SYGVQD (reference sequence). This CDR3 region has 15 residues. The V and J ends lost 6 bases and 4 bases, in that order; junction bases with no gene match: 9.